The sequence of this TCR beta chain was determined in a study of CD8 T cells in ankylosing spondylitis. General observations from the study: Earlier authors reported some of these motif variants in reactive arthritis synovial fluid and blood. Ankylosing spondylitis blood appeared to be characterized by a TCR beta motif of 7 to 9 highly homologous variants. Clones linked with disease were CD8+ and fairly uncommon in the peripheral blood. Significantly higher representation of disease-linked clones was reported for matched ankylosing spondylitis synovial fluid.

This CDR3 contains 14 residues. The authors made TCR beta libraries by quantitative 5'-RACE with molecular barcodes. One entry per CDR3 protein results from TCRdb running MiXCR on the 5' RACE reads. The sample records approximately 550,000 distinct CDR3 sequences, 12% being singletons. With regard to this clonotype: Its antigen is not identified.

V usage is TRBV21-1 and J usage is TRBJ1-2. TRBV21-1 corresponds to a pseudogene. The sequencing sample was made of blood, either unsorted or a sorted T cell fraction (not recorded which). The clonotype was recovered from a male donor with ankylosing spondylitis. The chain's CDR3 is CASSRQTVNYGYTF. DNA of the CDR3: TGTGCCAGCAGCAGGCAAACAGTGAACTATGGCTACACCTTC.